One TCR beta chain is described in this entry. Its antigen is currently unknown. Unique molecular identifiers featured in how the TCRbeta library was prepared. TCRdb passed the PCR reads through MiXCR, listing each CDR3 protein once. The data contain about 980,000 distinct CDR3 sequences, roughly 29% of them singletons. This sample is part of a study of T-cell reconstitution after alpha-beta-depleted transplantation in children. Regarding the study as a whole: Approximately two months post-transplant, alpha-beta T cells reportedly originated from several hundred expanded graft clones. Some patients' high day-60 TCRbeta diversity was attributed to recipient cells surviving conditioning. At one year after transplant, newly produced T cells mostly accounted for T-cell counts and diversity.

The CDR3 has 15 amino acids. Germline assignment: CDR1 LGHDT and CDR2 YNNKEL (reference sequence). Trimming pared 3 bases from V and 5 bases from J, leaving 14 bases between. This receptor was taken from a boy under three years old who had a stem cell transplant for SCID, so the T cells may come from the graft donor. This chain links TRBV3-1 with TRBJ2-1; TRBD2 might be the D (6 bases). The specimen comprised PBMCs, mostly from graft donor cells, sampled 360 days after TCRalphabeta/CD19-depleted stem cell transplant. CDR3 bases: TGTGCCAGCAGCCAGCGGGGCCCTGGGGACAATGAGCAGTTCTTC. This gives the protein CASSQRGPGDNEQFF.